These 17 T cell receptor beta chains were sequenced from one sample in a study of T cells expressing NK-cell markers. TCRdb reprocessed the 5' RACE reads, with one entry per CDR3 protein and no DNA. This sample's table has some 390,000 distinct CDR3 sequences. Sequencing was performed on blood T cells: a sorted CD56 or NKG2C T cell subset, CD4+ or CD8+ T cells, or bulk PBMC T cells (not recorded which). These receptors all come from a woman between 50 and 59 years old in good health.

The V and J genes are TRBV3-1 and TRBJ2-1; checking the TCRdb D call of TRBD2 is not possible without DNA. Germline lookup yields CDR1 LGHDT and CDR2 YNNKEL (reference sequence). The CDR3 consists of 15 residues. CDR3 in amino acids: CASSLEGTSGGEQFF.

The chain carries TRBV6-1 and TRBJ1-5. This CDR3 region has 16 residues. Germline assignment: CDR1 MNHNS and CDR2 SASEGT. CDR3 in amino acids: CASTTRMGLSNQPQHF.

The rearrangement joins TRBV15 to TRBJ2-3; TCRdb outputs TRBD1, but without DNA this stays unchecked. The germline CDR1 and CDR2 sequences are LNHNV and YYDKDF (reference sequence). The CDR3 length is 15 residues. CDR3 region: CATKTDRGPADTQYF.

The CDR3 sequence: CSAESGDSSTDTQYF. The rearrangement uses TRBV20-1 and TRBJ2-3; absent DNA, TCRdb's TRBD1 call cannot be checked. Germline CDR1 is DFQATT and CDR2 is SNEGSKA (reference sequence). There are 15 residues in the CDR3.

The chain joins TRBV4-1 to TRBJ1-4. CDR1 is MGHRA, CDR2 YSYEKL, per germline. The length of the CDR3 is 14 residues. The CDR3 protein is CASSQAHSAEKLFF.

The chain has TRBV12-3 or TRBV12-4 and TRBJ1-1; the TCRdb call, TRBD1, lacks DNA for checking. The CDR3 covers 12 residues. The CDR3 loop reads CASSLGRVEAFF.

J is TRBJ1-5 and V is TRBV19. CDR1 and CDR2 from the germline V gene are LNHDA and SQIVND (reference sequence). CDR3 length: 13 amino acids. The CDR3 loop reads CASSIGGNQPQHF.

The chain recombines TRBV5-1 with TRBJ2-3; TCRdb indicates TRBD2, and absent DNA this call remains unverified. CDR3 length: 17 residues. CDR1 is SGHRS, CDR2 YFSETQ, per germline. The CDR3: CASSFQQLAEGTDTQYF.

The chain is built from TRBV5-1 and TRBJ2-1; lacking DNA, the TRBD2 call made by TCRdb goes unchecked. Germline CDR1 is SGHRS and CDR2 is YFSETQ. The CDR3 length is 16 residues. The CDR3 here is CASSLEGSGRIYEQFF.

CDR3 sequence: CSVRVGLVGYEQYF. This chain links TRBV29-1 with TRBJ2-7; lacking DNA, the TRBD2 call made by TCRdb goes unchecked. CDR1 and CDR2 (germline): SQVTM, ANQGSEA. This CDR3 region has 14 residues.

The rearrangement links TRBV6-1 to TRBJ1-1; TCRdb lists TRBD1, though no DNA is available to test this call. Germline CDR1 and CDR2: MNHNS and SASEGT. The length of the CDR3 is 17 residues. CDR3 residues: CASSGRVVMISLKEAFF.

The J gene is TRBJ2-1, the V gene TRBV27; checking the TCRdb D call of TRBD1 is not possible without DNA. This CDR3 region has 16 residues. Per the germline V gene, CDR1 is MNHEY and CDR2 is SMNVEV (reference sequence). The CDR3 reads CASSLGLWGSYNEQFF.

This chain joins TRBV19 and TRBJ1-4; TCRdb outputs TRBD1, but without DNA this stays unchecked. This CDR3 comprises 14 residues. Germline V gene sequence: CDR1 LNHDA, CDR2 SQIVND (reference sequence). The CDR3: CAVKTRGSNEKLFF.

The rearrangement links TRBV5-1 to TRBJ1-1. This CDR3 has 15 residues. CDR1 SGHRS and CDR2 YFSETQ come from the germline V gene. The CDR3 sequence: CASSFDGLGNTEAFF. The complete variable domain, with remaining parts taken from reference TRBV5-1 and TRBJ1-1, reads KAGVTQTPRYLIKTRGQQVTLSCSPISGHRSVSWYQQTPGQGLQFLFEYFSETQRNKGNFPGRFSGRQFSNSRSEMNVSTLELGDSALYLCASSFDGLGNTEAFFGQGTRLTVV.

This chain links TRBV6-5 with TRBJ2-3; there is no DNA to check the TCRdb D call of TRBD2. This CDR3 is built from 15 residues. CDR1 is MNHEY, CDR2 SVGAGI, per germline. The chain's CDR3 is CASSRAGGTSDTQYF.

The V and J genes are TRBV5-1 and TRBJ2-2; TCRdb outputs TRBD2, but without DNA this stays unchecked. Per the germline V gene, CDR1 is SGHRS and CDR2 is YFSETQ. The CDR3 contains 19 residues. CDR3 sequence: CASSLLLGTSGFNTGELFF.

The chain has TRBV25-1 and TRBJ2-5; absent DNA, TCRdb's TRBD2 call cannot be checked. Germline V gene lookup returns CDR1 MGHDK and CDR2 SYGVNS. This CDR3 has 16 residues. The chain's CDR3 is CASSQQGLANQETQYF.